The 16 T cell receptor beta chains in this list originate from one sample, sequenced in a study of T cells expressing NK-cell markers. TCRdb derives one entry per CDR3 protein from the 5' RACE reads, leaving out DNA. The listing records almost 450,000 distinct CDR3 sequences. The specimen sequenced was blood T cells: a sorted CD56 or NKG2C T cell subset, CD4+ or CD8+ T cells, or bulk PBMC T cells (not recorded which). These receptors came from a woman between 18 and 69 years old in good health.

V is TRBV12-3 or TRBV12-4 and J is TRBJ2-2. The CDR3 sequence is 15 residues long. CDR3 sequence: CASGRTSTNTGELFF.

The CDR3 is CASSQPGLTEAFF. The V and J genes are TRBV3-1 and TRBJ1-1. Germline-derived CDR1 and CDR2 are LGHDT and YNNKEL (reference sequence). The CDR3 loop spans 13 amino acids.

J is TRBJ2-3 and V is TRBV12-3 or TRBV12-4. The CDR3 runs 15 residues. CDR3 sequence: CASSEAGKEKDTQYF.

The chain uses TRBV20-1 and TRBJ2-7. Germline CDR1 reads DFQATT; CDR2 reads SNEGSKA (reference sequence). The CDR3 totals 12 residues. The CDR3 loop is CSAIDTSYEQYF.

The V and J genes are TRBV24-1 and TRBJ2-1. CDR1 is KGHDR, CDR2 SFDVKD, per germline. This CDR3 region has 16 residues. The CDR3 region is CATSEAAGGAYNEQFF.

The rearrangement uses TRBV5-6 and TRBJ2-3; TCRdb reports TRBD1, a call that lacks DNA to check it against. The CDR3 has 14 residues. The germline V gene has CDR1 SGHDT and CDR2 YYEEEE. Here the CDR3 reads CASSGSVGSDTQYF.

The rearrangement joins TRBV29-1 to TRBJ2-2; TCRdb's assignment of TRBD1 cannot be checked, as there is no DNA. Per the germline V gene, CDR1 is SQVTM and CDR2 is ANQGSEA. CDR3 length equals 12 residues. The CDR3: CSGLEGTGELFF.

The genes are TRBV7-2 and TRBJ2-5; TCRdb names TRBD2, which stays unverified in the absence of DNA. The V gene's germline CDR1 is SGHTA and CDR2 FQGNSA. The CDR3 length is 15 residues. The CDR3: CASSFQQRRWETQYF.

V is TRBV20-1 and J is TRBJ1-2; no DNA is available, so the TRBD1 call from TCRdb remains unchecked. CDR1 is DFQATT and CDR2 is SNEGSKA in the germline V gene (reference sequence). The CDR3 extends over 12 amino acids. CDR3 protein: CSAPAVLYGYTF.

The chain joins TRBV12-3 or TRBV12-4 to TRBJ1-3. This CDR3 has 13 amino acids. The CDR3 is CASSLNTGNTIYF.

The chain joins TRBV7-3 to TRBJ2-7; TCRdb's D call, TRBD1, is unchecked because there is no DNA. There are 14 residues in the CDR3. Germline V gene data show CDR1 as SGHTA and CDR2 as FQGTGA. The CDR3 spells CASSAQGASYEQYF.

The chain carries TRBV7-7 and TRBJ2-1; TCRdb designates TRBD2, a call that cannot be tested without DNA. CDR1 is SSHAT, CDR2 FNYEAQ, per germline (reference sequence). The CDR3 is 16 residues long. The CDR3: CASSISSGITYNEQFF.

The V call is TRBV20-1, the J call TRBJ2-1; TCRdb returns TRBD1, unconfirmable since there is no DNA. The CDR3 is 14 residues long. Germline CDR1 and CDR2: DFQATT and SNEGSKA (reference sequence). This CDR3 reads CSAARAGVYNEQFF.

This CDR3 reads CASSQLTSGGYNEQFF. This sequence joins TRBV4-1 and TRBJ2-1; with no DNA, the TCRdb D assignment of TRBD2 cannot be verified. The V gene's germline CDR1 is MGHRA and CDR2 YSYEKL. This CDR3 contains 16 residues.

The chain links TRBV30 to TRBJ2-7; TCRdb outputs TRBD2, but without DNA this stays unchecked. Germline V gene sequence: CDR1 GTSNPN, CDR2 SVGIG (reference sequence). This CDR3 is built from 13 residues. This chain's CDR3 is CAWTSDSSYEQYF.

The rearrangement uses TRBV10-1 and TRBJ2-3; there is no DNA to check the TCRdb D call of TRBD2. From germline, CDR1 is WNHNN and CDR2 SYGVQD (reference sequence). The CDR3 runs to 15 residues. CDR3 amino acids: CASSPGLAIADTQYF.